This TCR beta chain was captured by sequencing in a study of shared clonotypes between healthy human individuals. Trimming removed 5 bases from V and 2 bases from J, with 9 bases in between. Germline loops: CDR1 SGHAT, CDR2 FQNNGV. CDR3 length: 13 amino acids. The study enrolled healthy HIV-negative adults without recent acute infections or vaccinations as donors. Sequencing was performed with immunoSEQ multiplex PCR; in TCRdb, only in-frame clones are kept and a portion is missing. The sample contains a few million clones, about 92% of which appear only once. This rearrangement joins TRBV11-2 to TRBJ1-2; D gene ambiguous. The sequencing input was naive CD4+ T cells sorted from blood. The subset here: CD45RA+ positively selected. This TCR was sampled from a man between 18 and 35 years old in good health. The CDR3, as DNA: TGTGCCAGCAGCCTGGACGGGAACTATGGCTACACCTTC. Translating it yields CASSLDGNYGYTF.